This T cell receptor (beta chain) stems from a study of T cell changes during pregnancy in multiple sclerosis. CDR3 length: 16 amino acids. The ends lost 0 bases at V and 3 bases at J; junction bases unmatched: 7. Germline CDR1 LNHNV, CDR2 YYDKDF (reference sequence). Libraries were prepared by immunoSEQ multiplex PCR; TCRdb keeps only in-frame clonotypes and omits some of them. The sample lists some 97,000 clones, around 93% seen once, with 0.7% to 0.9% in the top ten. The specimen was peripheral blood, collected before pregnancy. This chain uses TRBV15 with TRBJ2-7; TRBD1 matches at 8 bases. The sequence was collected from a female donor with multiple sclerosis, enrolled in a pregnancy study. CDR3 region: CATSRDPGGAGYEQYF. The CDR3 bases are TGTGCCACCAGCAGAGACCCAGGGGGCGCAGGCTACGAGCAGTACTTC.